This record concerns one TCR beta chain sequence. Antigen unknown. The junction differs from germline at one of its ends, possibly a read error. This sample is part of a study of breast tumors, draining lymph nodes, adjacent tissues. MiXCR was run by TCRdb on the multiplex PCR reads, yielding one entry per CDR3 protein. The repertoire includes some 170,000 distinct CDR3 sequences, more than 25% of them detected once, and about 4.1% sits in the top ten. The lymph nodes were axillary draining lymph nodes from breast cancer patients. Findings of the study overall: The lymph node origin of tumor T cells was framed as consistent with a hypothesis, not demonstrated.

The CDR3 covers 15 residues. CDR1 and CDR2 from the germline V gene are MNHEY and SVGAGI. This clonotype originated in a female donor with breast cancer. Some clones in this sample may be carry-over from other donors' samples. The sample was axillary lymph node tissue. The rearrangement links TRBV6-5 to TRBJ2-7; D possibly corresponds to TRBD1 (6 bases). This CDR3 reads CASSHSETGPGEQYF. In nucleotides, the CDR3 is TGTGCCAGCAGTCACTCGGAGACAGGCCCGGGGGAGCAGTACTTC.